The 10 T cell receptor beta chains below were found in one sample sequenced in a study of T cells after yellow fever vaccination. TCRdb redid the calling of the 5' RACE reads with MiXCR, one entry per CDR3 protein. This sample yields 610,000 or so distinct CDR3 sequences, of which about 12% are seen a single time; about 15% belongs to the top ten. The sequences come from PBMCs, collected on the day of the yellow fever booster vaccination. These TCRs come from a man aged 25-40 years who received the YFV17D yellow fever vaccine.

The rearrangement joins TRBV20-1 to TRBJ2-1, with D possibly matching TRBD2 (5 bases). The V and J ends lost 6 bases and 8 bases respectively, with 20 bases between them. This CDR3 comprises 14 residues. CDR1 is DFQATT, CDR2 SNEGSKA, per germline (reference sequence). The CDR3 region is CSAKEVFSFDEQFF. DNA for the CDR3: TGCAGTGCGAAGGAGGTCTTCAGTTTTGATGAGCAGTTCTTC.

There are a few counts of this clonotype. The CDR3 reads CASSPGNYEQYF. The CDR3 DNA reads TGTGCCAGCAGCCCGGGAAACTACGAGCAGTACTTC. The rearrangement links TRBV6-2 or TRBV6-3 to TRBJ2-7; D perhaps matches TRBD2 (5 bases). Trimming removed 6 bases at V and 3 bases at J, with 9 bases between. The CDR3 covers 12 residues. Germline V gene data show CDR1 as MNHEY and CDR2 as SVGEGT.

This clonotype appeared a few times. The chain uses TRBV29-1 and TRBJ2-7; 9 nucleotides align to TRBD1. There are 13 residues in the CDR3. Germline CDR1 SQVTM, CDR2 ANQGSEA. The V segment lost 3 bases and the J segment 5 bases; nucleotides outside the gene matches: 5. In DNA form, the CDR3 reads TGCAGCGTTGAGGGACAGGGAGGCCACGAGCAGTACTTC. This gives the protein CSVEGQGGHEQYF.

V gene TRBV3-1 combines with J gene TRBJ2-7, with 8 bases fitting TRBD2. The CDR3 has 14 amino acids. The trim removed 7 bases at V and 3 bases at J, leaving 8 bases unmatched. Per germline, CDR1 LGHDT and CDR2 YNNKEL (reference sequence). DNA of the CDR3: TGTGCCAGCACCCTCAGCGGGAGTGACTACGAGCAGTACTTC. This encodes CASTLSGSDYEQYF.

This clonotype was seen ten or more times. The chain links TRBV5-6 to TRBJ2-1; a weak D match, TRBD1 (6 bases). The ends were cut back, 4 bases at V and 10 bases at J, with 15 bases in the middle. The germline CDR1 and CDR2 sequences are SGHDT and YYEEEE. The CDR3 loop spans 13 amino acids. The CDR3 loop reads CASSRDTENEQFF. DNA of the CDR3: TGTGCCAGCAGCCGGGACACAGAAAACGAGCAGTTCTTC.

There are many counts of this clonotype. V is TRBV5-1 and J is TRBJ1-2, with D hard to call. The CDR3 has 13 residues. Germline CDR1 reads SGHRS; CDR2 reads YFSETQ. The V end was cut by 4 bases, the J end by 1 base, with 8 bases between. CDR3 nucleotide sequence: TGCGCCAGCAGCAGCGGCAGTAACTATGGCTACACCTTC. Amino acids: CASSSGSNYGYTF.

Concerning this clonotype: Sequence at one end of the junction differs from germline and may be a read error. The chain carries TRBV20-1 and TRBJ2-7, with D possibly TRBD1 on 6 matching bases. The CDR3 runs 16 residues. Germline V gene data show CDR1 as DFQATT and CDR2 as SNEGSKA (reference sequence). The chain's CDR3 is CCALDNRDRTSYEQYF. DNA of the CDR3: TGCTGTGCCCTGGATAACAGGGACCGAACTTCCTACGAGCAGTACTTC.

The chain has TRBV6-5 and TRBJ2-7; 7 positions agree with TRBD1. Germline CDR1 and CDR2: MNHEY and SVGAGI. With V trimmed by 0 bases and J by 4 bases, 6 bases remained unmatched. The CDR3 totals 15 residues. CDR3 DNA: TGTGCCAGCAGTTACTCGCAGGGGGTGAGGTACGAGCAGTACTTC. Amino acids: CASSYSQGVRYEQYF.

This clonotype was observed a handful of times. The chain has TRBV5-6 and TRBJ2-1, with D uncertain. The germline V gene encodes CDR1 SGHDT and CDR2 YYEEEE. Trimming left V 4 bases short and J 8 bases short, with 13 bases between. The CDR3 length is 13 residues. This CDR3 is CASSTPSVDEQFF. The CDR3 nucleotides are TGTGCCAGCAGCACCCCCTCCGTTGATGAGCAGTTCTTC.

This clonotype was observed a handful of times. CDR3 in DNA: TGTGCCAGCAGCTTAAGTACAGGGGGCGGCTACGAGCAGTACTTC. It encodes CASSLSTGGGYEQYF. The chain carries TRBV7-2 and TRBJ2-7; 9 bases are shared with TRBD1. The CDR3 is 15 residues long. CDR1 and CDR2 (germline): SGHTA, FQGNSA. V lost 2 bases, J lost 3 bases, and 5 bases stayed unmatched. The full variable domain, completed using reference TRBV7-2 and TRBJ2-7, is GAGVSQSPSNKVTEKGKDVELRCDPISGHTALYWYRQSLGQGLEFLIYFQGNSAPDKSGLPSDRFSAERTGGSVSTLTIQRTQQEDSAVYLCASSLSTGGGYEQYFGPGTRLTVT.